The clone carrying this T cell receptor beta chain has at least ten counts. Its antigen is unknown. These data belong to a study of early T cells in non-severe SARS-CoV-2 infection. Study-level findings and limits: VDJdb matching skewed toward anti-spike CD8 responses, missing private and CD4 specificities.

In TCRdb, the 5' RACE reads were re-called with MiXCR into one record per CDR3 protein. The sample carries tens of thousands of distinct CDR3 sequences, approximately 5% recorded once. Germline CDR1 is SQVTM and CDR2 is ANQGSEA. Trimming removed 3 bases at V and 0 bases at J, with 21 bases between. The CDR3 loop spans 18 amino acids. This clonotype was sampled from an adult who was a healthcare worker with PCR-confirmed SARS-CoV-2 infection or an uninfected control (not recorded which). This chain joins TRBV29-1 and TRBJ2-1, with a possible D match to TRBD2 (5 bases). What was sequenced was whole blood. The CDR3 DNA reads TGCAGCGTTGAGAGGTCACTAGGATCCCTTAGCTCCTACAATGAGCAGTTCTTC. It specifies CSVERSLGSLSSYNEQFF.